One sample yielded the 5 T cell receptor beta chains listed below, sequenced in a study of T cells in Graves' hyperthyroidism and ophthalmopathy (dated by TCRdb to 2018 to 2020). To prepare the library, multiplex PCR was applied. Instrument on record: Illumina HiSeq 2000. The TCR beta CDR3 regions were amplified from the RNA transcripts. The first round of RT-PCR for the TCR CDR3 was performed with the HTBI primer set and the Qiagen OneStep RT-PCR kit. TCRdb took the public reads, trimmed them with fastp at Q25, ran MiXCR for clone calling and kept in-frame beta chains. CDR3 protein duplicates are merged, each entry listing the most common genes and DNA. The sample records hundreds of thousands of distinct CDR3 sequences, about 20% of which are singletons. The leading ten clones occupy 40% to 50% of the sample. Sequenced: blood. All receptors derive from a man aged 35 to 55 with Graves' ophthalmopathy.

This sequence joins TRBV20-1 and TRBJ2-7; TRBD2 might be the D (5 bases). CDR1 DFQATT and CDR2 SNEGSKA come from the germline V gene (reference sequence). V shed 1 base and J shed 3 bases, with 22 bases lying between them. The CDR3 loop spans 17 amino acids. This CDR3 reads CSARVLGGEGAGYEQYF. The CDR3 DNA reads as TGCAGTGCTAGAGTACTTGGTGGTGAGGGAGCAGGCTACGAGCAGTACTTC.

This clonotype has a count of ten or more. The chain recombines TRBV28 with TRBJ2-1; D not resolved. The CDR3 is made up of 15 amino acids. Germline values: CDR1 MDHEN, CDR2 SYDVKM. V gave up 5 bases and J gave up 5 bases, with 16 bases separating them. CDR3 in DNA: TGTGCCAGCAGTCAAAACGGGCCAGGCCACAATGAGCAGTTCTTC. It is translated as CASSQNGPGHNEQFF.

This clonotype was picked up a small number of times. The genes are TRBV18 and TRBJ2-7, with 7 bases matching TRBD1. V dropped 8 bases and J dropped 0; count of bases not matched to a gene: 10. CDR1 is KGHSH and CDR2 is LQKENI in the germline V gene. The CDR3 length is 15 residues. The CDR3 spells CASPTKGASSYEQYF. CDR3 DNA sequence: TGTGCCAGCCCCACGAAGGGGGCCAGCTCCTACGAGCAGTACTTC.

In this sample, this clonotype turned up a few times. V is TRBV6-2 or TRBV6-3 and J is TRBJ2-7, with 9 positions matching TRBD1. Germline CDR1 MNHEY, CDR2 SVGEGT. The V and J ends lost 6 bases and 3 bases, in that order; junction bases with no gene match: 6. The CDR3 contains 14 residues. The CDR3 region has the DNA TGTGCCAGCAGCGCCGGGACAGGGCTCTACGAGCAGTACTTC. Protein sequence: CASSAGTGLYEQYF.

The J gene is TRBJ2-5, the V gene TRBV7-3; 7 bases are shared with TRBD2. The J segment lost 2 bases and the V segment lost 0 bases, leaving 3 bases of the junction unmatched. The CDR3 sequence is 15 residues long. Germline V gene data show CDR1 as SGHTA and CDR2 as FQGTGA. Here the CDR3 reads CASSLTPAGQETQYF. The CDR3 coding sequence is TGTGCCAGCAGCTTAACGCCAGCGGGGCAAGAGACCCAGTACTTC.